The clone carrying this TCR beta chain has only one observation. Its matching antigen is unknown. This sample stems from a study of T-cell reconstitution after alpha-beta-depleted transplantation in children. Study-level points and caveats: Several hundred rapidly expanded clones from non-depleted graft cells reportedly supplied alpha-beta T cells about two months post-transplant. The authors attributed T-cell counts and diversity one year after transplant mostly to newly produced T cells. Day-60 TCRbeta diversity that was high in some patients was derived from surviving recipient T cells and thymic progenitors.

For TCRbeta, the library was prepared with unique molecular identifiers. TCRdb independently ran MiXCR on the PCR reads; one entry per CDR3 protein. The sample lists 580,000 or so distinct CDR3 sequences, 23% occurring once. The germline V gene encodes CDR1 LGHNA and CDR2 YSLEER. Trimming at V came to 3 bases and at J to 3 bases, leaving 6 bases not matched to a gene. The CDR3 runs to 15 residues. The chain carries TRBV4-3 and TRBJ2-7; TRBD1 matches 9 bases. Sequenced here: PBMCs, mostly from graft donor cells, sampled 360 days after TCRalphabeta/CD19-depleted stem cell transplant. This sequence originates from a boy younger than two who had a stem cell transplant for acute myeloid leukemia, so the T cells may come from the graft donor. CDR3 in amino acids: CASSHVGQGFYEQYF. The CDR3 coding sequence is TGCGCCAGCAGCCATGTGGGACAGGGTTTCTACGAGCAGTACTTC.